This T cell receptor (beta chain) was profiled in a study of post-analysis software for immune sequencing data. General study points: Comparison of patients with controls showed 4 to 6 TRBV segments more frequent in patients, TRBV5-6, TRBV5-1 and TRBV20-1 among them.

Trimming stripped 2 bases from V and 3 bases from J, with 4 bases between. The germline gives CDR1 SGHVS, CDR2 FQNEAQ. The CDR3 spans 12 residues. A remark on this clonotype: Antigen unknown.

The TCR beta cDNA libraries carried unique molecular identifiers. TCRdb re-derived calls from the PCR reads in MiXCR, one entry per CDR3 protein. The sample lists fewer than 850,000 distinct CDR3 sequences, approximately 30% occurring once. The receptor's source is a girl aged 10-17 years with multiple sclerosis. V is TRBV7-8 and J is TRBJ2-5; D not certain. Sequencing was carried out using blood. The CDR3 nucleotides read TGTGCCAGCAGCTTAAAAGAAGAGACCCAGTACTTC. This gives the protein CASSLKEETQYF. Supplemented by reference TRBV7-8 and TRBJ2-5, the full variable domain reads GAGVSQSPRYKVAKRGQDVALRCDPISGHVSLFWYQQALGQGPEFLTYFQNEAQLDKSGLPSDRFFAERPEGSVSTLKIQRTQQEDSAVYLCASSLKEETQYFGPGTRLLVL.